These T cell receptor beta chains were read from a single sample in a study of T-cell memory formation after mild COVID-19. TCRdb re-derived calls from the 5' RACE reads in MiXCR, one entry per CDR3 protein. The data contain just under 150,000 distinct CDR3 sequences, about 6.1% of them singletons. Sample: PBMCs or a T cell subset sorted from them (not recorded which). The receptors were gathered from an adult woman who had mild COVID-19 (a few samples of this study predate the infection). Cell type and time point are not known. CDR3s include the opening cysteine and the closing phenylalanine or tryptophan. A D gene is named only where the DNA matches it firmly. Expanded clones are given a class, and other clones once, few, many or no size at all.

D | J | size | V | DNA | CDR3
TRBD1 | TRBJ2-2 | many | TRBV7-2 | TGTGCCAGCTTAACACGACAGGGTAACACCGGGGAGCTGTTTTTT | CASLTRQGNTGELFF
- | TRBJ1-4 | many | TRBV5-1 | TGCGCCAGCAGGGAACGCGCAACTAATGAAAAACTGTTTTTT | CASRERATNEKLFF
- | TRBJ2-3 | - | TRBV20-1 | TGCAGTGCTATCCGGACAGCTAGCACAGATACGCAGTATTTT | CSAIRTASTDTQYF
TRBD2 | TRBJ2-7 | many | TRBV24-1 | TGTGCCACCAGTGCCCAGCGGGGGGGGACCTACGAGCAGTACTTC | CATSAQRGGTYEQYF
- | TRBJ2-4 | - | TRBV6-5 | TGTGCCAGCAGTTACTCAGGGGGGCCACGGCGTCAGAACATTCAGTACTTC | CASSYSGGPRRQNIQYF
- | TRBJ1-5 | many | TRBV20-1 | TGCAGTGCTAGAGCGGGGGGCAGGGCTCAGCCCCAGCATTTT | CSARAGGRAQPQHF
TRBD1 | TRBJ1-1 | - | TRBV29-1 | TGCAGCGCCATAACAGGGGCAATGGGCACTGAAGCTTTCTTT | CSAITGAMGTEAFF
- | TRBJ2-7 | many | TRBV10-3 | TGTGCCATCAGTGATACGAGCTACGAGCAGTACTTC | CAISDTSYEQYF
TRBD2 | TRBJ2-3 | - | TRBV4-1 | TGCGCCAGCAGCCAAGTACCCAGCGGGGGTGATACGCAGTATTTT | CASSQVPSGGDTQYF
TRBD1 | TRBJ2-7 | many | TRBV9 | TGTGCCAGCAGCGTCGGACAGGGGGTCTACGAGCAGTACTTC | CASSVGQGVYEQYF
TRBD2 | TRBJ2-1 | many | TRBV7-2 | TGTGCCAGCAGCCCCCCGCGGGGGTACAATGAGCAGTTCTTC | CASSPPRGYNEQFF
TRBD2 | TRBJ2-7 | many | TRBV10-3 | TGTGCCATCAGTGAGGGACTAGCGGGAGGGCCCTACGAGCAGTACTTC | CAISEGLAGGPYEQYF
- | TRBJ1-2 | many | TRBV12-3/TRBV12-4 | TGTGCCAGCAGTCTTAACCGGAAGGGCTATGGCTACACCTTC | CASSLNRKGYGYTF
TRBD1 | TRBJ2-5 | few | TRBV7-2 | TGTGCCAGCAGCCCCCAACAGGGGTGGCAAGAGACCCAGTACTTC | CASSPQQGWQETQYF
TRBD1 | TRBJ2-5 | many | TRBV7-9 | TGTGCCAGCAGCTTGATGGGACAGGGACCCCAAGAGACCCAGTACTTC | CASSLMGQGPQETQYF
- | TRBJ1-5 | many | TRBV10-3 | TGTGCCATCAGTGAGAGGGACACTAGCAATCAGCCCCAGCATTTT | CAISERDTSNQPQHF
- | TRBJ2-7 | few | TRBV20-1 | TGCAGTGCCCCGGGACTGGGGCGGTACGAGCAGTACTTC | CSAPGLGRYEQYF
TRBD1 | TRBJ2-2 | many | TRBV9 | TGTGCCAGCAGCGTCCAACAGGGGCCCGACACCGGGGAGCTGTTTTTT | CASSVQQGPDTGELFF
- | TRBJ1-1 | - | TRBV20-1 | TGCAGTGCTAGAGTCGAGGGTGAGAGGGCTGAAGCTTTCTTT | CSARVEGERAEAFF
TRBD1 | TRBJ1-1 | many | TRBV24-1 | TGTGCCACCAGCGGACAGGGTTCTGAAGCTTTCTTT | CATSGQGSEAFF
TRBD1 | TRBJ1-1 | few | TRBV18 | TGTGCCAGCTCACCGCCTACAGGGGTCACTGAAGCTTTCTTT | CASSPPTGVTEAFF
- | TRBJ2-1 | - | TRBV12-3/TRBV12-4 | TGTGCCAGCAGTGGGGGGACTGGAGATGAGCAGTTCTTC | CASSGGTGDEQFF
TRBD2 | TRBJ2-1 | - | TRBV19 | TGTGCCAGTAGTATACGTAGGCTAGCGGGGAGATACAATGAGCAGTTCTTC | CASSIRRLAGRYNEQFF
- | TRBJ1-2 | few | TRBV18 | TGTGCCAGCTCACCACAGGTTGGGGGCGTCGACCCCACCTTC | CASSPQVGGVDPTF
- | TRBJ2-2 | many | TRBV9 | TGTGCCAGCAGCGCGGACTTCACCGGGGAGCTGTTTTTT | CASSADFTGELFF
- | TRBJ2-3 | many | TRBV7-8 | TGTGCCAGCAGCTTAAATGTAGGGACAGATACGCAGTATTTT | CASSLNVGTDTQYF
- | TRBJ2-1 | many | TRBV28 | TGTGCCACGGGGACCTACAATGAGCAGTTCTTC | CATGTYNEQFF
- | TRBJ2-7 | - | TRBV12-3/TRBV12-4 | TGTGCCAGCAGTATAACCGGGACGCAACCCTACGAGCAGTACTTC | CASSITGTQPYEQYF
- | TRBJ1-4 | many | TRBV12-3/TRBV12-4 | TGTGCCAGCAGTTCAGGACTGTTAGCTGAAAAACTGTTTTTT | CASSSGLLAEKLFF
- | TRBJ2-7 | few | TRBV19 | TGTGCCAGTAGCAAATACGCCGGGACGGCAAGCTCCTACGAGCAGTACTTC | CASSKYAGTASSYEQYF
TRBD1 | TRBJ2-1 | - | TRBV18 | TGTGCCAGCTCACGTACGGGACAGGTCTACAATGAGCAGTTCTTC | CASSRTGQVYNEQFF
- | TRBJ2-1 | many | TRBV24-1 | TGTGCCACCAGTGATCCCCGGGATGTCTACAATGAGCAGTTCTTC | CATSDPRDVYNEQFF
- | TRBJ1-2 | - | TRBV29-1 | TGCAGCGTTCAACTGACCCCTCTGAATTATGGCTACACCTTC | CSVQLTPLNYGYTF
TRBD1 | TRBJ1-2 | many | TRBV12-3/TRBV12-4 | TGTGCCAGCAGTCCCGCACAGGGGGCCGGCTATGGCTACACCTTC | CASSPAQGAGYGYTF
- | TRBJ1-1 | many | TRBV9 | TGTGCCAGCAGCGTAGCCGGGATGAACACTGAAGCTTTCTTT | CASSVAGMNTEAFF
- | TRBJ2-3 | - | TRBV6-5 | TGTGCCAGCAACGCCTACGGGGTCCCCAGCACAGATACGCAGTATTTT | CASNAYGVPSTDTQYF
TRBD1 | TRBJ2-7 | few | TRBV10-3 | TGTGCCATCGGCGGACAGGCTTCTTCCTACGAGCAGTACTTC | CAIGGQASSYEQYF
TRBD1 | TRBJ1-2 | many | TRBV24-1 | TGTGCCACGCAGGGGGCTAACTATGGCTACACCTTC | CATQGANYGYTF
TRBD2 | TRBJ2-3 | once | TRBV20-1 | TGCAGTGCCATAGCGGGGGGGCTGGTCACAGATACGCAGTATTTT | CSAIAGGLVTDTQYF
- | TRBJ2-7 | many | TRBV18 | TGTGCCAGCTCACCGCCGGTCTCCTACGAGCAGTACTTC | CASSPPVSYEQYF
TRBD2 | TRBJ2-2 | - | TRBV12-3/TRBV12-4 | TGTGCCAGCAGTTCGAAACTAGCGGGGTTGAACACCGGGGAGCTGTTTTTT | CASSSKLAGLNTGELFF
- | TRBJ2-3 | - | TRBV4-1 | TGCGCCAGCAGCCAAGATGGGATCGGTACGCAGTATTTT | CASSQDGIGTQYF
TRBD2 | TRBJ2-3 | many | TRBV29-1 | TGCAGCGTCCTCCGACTAGCGGGGGGCACAGATACGCAGTATTTT | CSVLRLAGGTDTQYF
TRBD1 | TRBJ1-1 | few | TRBV5-1 | TGCGCCAGCAGCTACCGACAGGGTTTGGGAACTGAAGCTTTCTTT | CASSYRQGLGTEAFF
- | TRBJ2-7 | many | TRBV12-3/TRBV12-4 | TGTGCCAGCAGTCAAGTTCCCTCCTACGAGCAGTACTTC | CASSQVPSYEQYF
- | TRBJ1-1 | few | TRBV12-3/TRBV12-4 | TGTGCCAGCAGTTTAGGGTTGGTAAGGGGGGCTGAAGCTTTCTTT | CASSLGLVRGAEAFF
- | TRBJ2-7 | many | TRBV11-3 | TGTGCCAGCAGCCCCCAGGGCATCGAGCAGTACTTC | CASSPQGIEQYF
- | TRBJ2-7 | many | TRBV15 | TGTGCCACCAGCAGAGACTTCGGCGACGAGCAGTACTTC | CATSRDFGDEQYF
TRBD1 | TRBJ2-3 | many | TRBV5-1 | TGCGCCAGCAGCGCCGGACAGGGGGCAGATACGCAGTATTTT | CASSAGQGADTQYF
- | TRBJ1-4 | - | TRBV27 | TGTGCCAGCAGTTTATCGGCAGCAACTAATGAAAAACTGTTTTTT | CASSLSAATNEKLFF
- | TRBJ2-7 | few | TRBV5-6 | TGTGCCAGCAGCTTTGGACGGTCTTCATTAGAGCAGTACTTC | CASSFGRSSLEQYF
TRBD2 | TRBJ2-1 | many | TRBV6-2/TRBV6-3 | TGTGCCAGCATGGGTAGCGGGAGGAGGAATGAGCAGTTCTTC | CASMGSGRRNEQFF
- | TRBJ2-1 | few | TRBV7-8 | TGTGCCAGCAGCGGGGGGCAGACACTTACCTACAATGAGCAGTTCTTC | CASSGGQTLTYNEQFF
- | TRBJ1-1 | - | TRBV3-1 | TGTGCCAGCAGCGCAGACAGTAACACTGAAGCTTTCTTT | CASSADSNTEAFF
- | TRBJ1-1 | many | TRBV6-5 | TGTGCCAGCAGTTACGCCCGGATGAACACTGAAGCTTTCTTT | CASSYARMNTEAFF
- | TRBJ1-4 | few | TRBV24-1 | TGTGCCACCAGTGACATTGTAGGGCAACTGTTTTTT | CATSDIVGQLFF
- | TRBJ2-2 | - | TRBV7-9 | TGTGCCAGCAGCTTCCTAGTGAACACCGGGGAGCTGTTTTTT | CASSFLVNTGELFF
TRBD1 | TRBJ2-3 | many | TRBV20-1 | TGCAGTGCGCCAGACAGGGGAAGACCTAGCACAGATACGCAGTATTTT | CSAPDRGRPSTDTQYF
- | TRBJ1-5 | few | TRBV20-1 | TGCAGTGCTTACAGGGACGGCAATCAGCCCCAGCATTTT | CSAYRDGNQPQHF